Each of the 4 T cell receptor beta chains below was sequenced from the same sample in a study of T cells expressing NK-cell markers. TCRdb reprocessed the 5' RACE reads; each CDR3 protein has one entry and no DNA is given. The ten most abundant clones cover roughly 1.4% of a sample with around 470,000 distinct CDR3 sequences. Sequenced material: blood T cells: a sorted CD56 or NKG2C T cell subset, CD4+ or CD8+ T cells, or bulk PBMC T cells (not recorded which). The receptors were sampled from a woman in her forties or fifties in good health.

The J gene is TRBJ1-1, the V gene TRBV28; TCRdb outputs TRBD1, but without DNA this stays unchecked. The CDR3 contains 15 residues. Per the germline V gene, CDR1 is MDHEN and CDR2 is SYDVKM. CDR3 amino acids: CASSFPTGTNTEAFF.

The chain recombines TRBV6-1 with TRBJ2-5; TCRdb designates TRBD1, a call that cannot be tested without DNA. The CDR3 has 14 residues. In germline, CDR1 is MNHNS, CDR2 SASEGT. CDR3 amino acids: CASREDSPRETQYF.

The V and J genes are TRBV11-2 and TRBJ1-5; with no DNA, the TCRdb D assignment of TRBD1 cannot be verified. Germline CDR1 is SGHAT and CDR2 is FQNNGV. This CDR3 is built from 13 residues. The CDR3 sequence is CASSHPGGQPQHF.

This rearrangement joins TRBV5-1 to TRBJ2-7; the TCRdb D gene call, TRBD1, has no DNA to confirm it. In germline, CDR1 is SGHRS, CDR2 YFSETQ. This CDR3 is built from 12 residues. CDR3 in amino acids: CASSLGQGWQYF.